These T cell receptor beta chains were read from a single sample in a study of T-cell reconstitution after alpha-beta-depleted transplantation in children. TCRdb reanalysed the PCR reads using MiXCR and keeps one entry per CDR3 protein. Here the sample spans just over 950,000 distinct CDR3 sequences, about 31% being singletons. Here the sequenced sample was PBMCs, mostly from graft donor cells, taken 360 days after TCRalphabeta/CD19-depleted stem cell transplant. All receptors come from a boy under three years old who had a stem cell transplant for SCID, so the T cells may come from the graft donor. The CDR3 runs from the conserved cysteine through the conserved F or W. D genes are given only for firm matches. Clone size is stated in some rows and not others, as once, few, many or a class when expanded.

j_call d_call v_call clone_size cdr3_aa cdr3_nt
TRBJ2-5 NA TRBV20-1 few CSARDSGEAKTQYF TGCAGTGCTAGAGATTCGGGGGAGGCGAAGACCCAGTACTTC
TRBJ2-2 NA TRBV2 NA CASRGLPTGELFF TGTGCCAGCAGGGGGTTACCGACCGGGGAGCTGTTTTTT
TRBJ2-1 TRBD2 TRBV20-1 NA CSAFFSGGTVGEQFF TGCAGTGCGTTCTTTAGCGGGGGAACAGTTGGTGAGCAGTTCTTC
TRBJ2-4 NA TRBV4-2 NA CASSHLTGMGIKNIQYF TGTGCCAGCAGCCATTTAACAGGGATGGGGATCAAAAACATTCAGTACTTC
TRBJ1-5 NA TRBV6-2/TRBV6-3 once CASSTGRGQPQHF TGTGCCAGCAGTACAGGGAGGGGTCAGCCCCAGCATTTT
TRBJ2-2 NA TRBV6-2/TRBV6-3 NA CASSSRGATGELFF TGTGCCAGCTCGTCGAGGGGGGCGACCGGGGAGCTGTTTTTT
TRBJ1-3 NA TRBV7-9 NA CASSPYRASSGNTIYF TGTGCCAGCAGCCCTTACAGGGCATCCTCTGGAAACACCATATATTTT
TRBJ1-2 NA TRBV29-1 few CSVVKQYGYTF TGCAGCGTTGTGAAACAGTATGGCTACACCTTC
TRBJ2-5 TRBD2 TRBV7-9 few CASRGLNRREETQYF TGTGCCAGCAGAGGACTCAATCGGCGGGAGGAGACCCAGTACTTC
TRBJ2-5 TRBD2 TRBV20-1 NA CSARDERAGDGETQYF TGCAGTGCTAGAGATGAACGGGCGGGGGACGGGGAGACCCAGTACTTC
TRBJ1-1 NA TRBV12-3/TRBV12-4 few CASKTGGRGTEAFF TGTGCCAGCAAGACAGGAGGAAGAGGAACTGAAGCTTTCTTT
TRBJ2-7 NA TRBV29-1 few CSVEVPGYYEQYF TGCAGCGTTGAGGTCCCGGGCTACTACGAGCAGTACTTC
TRBJ2-3 NA TRBV5-6 few CASSLVGTRTDTQYF TGTGCCAGCAGCTTGGTGGGGACACGAACAGATACGCAGTATTTT
TRBJ1-5 NA TRBV12-3/TRBV12-4 few CASSLWGLGQPQHF TGTGCCAGCAGTTTATGGGGACTTGGACAGCCCCAGCATTTT
TRBJ2-2 TRBD2 TRBV4-2 NA CASSQEPGLAAGELFF TGTGCCAGCAGCCAGGAACCGGGACTAGCGGCCGGGGAGCTGTTTTTT
TRBJ1-2 TRBD1 TRBV5-1 NA CASRKTGDNYGYTF TGCGCCAGCCGAAAAACAGGGGATAACTATGGCTACACCTTC
TRBJ2-3 NA TRBV24-1 few CATAAADTQYF TGTGCCACCGCCGCGGCTGATACGCAGTATTTT
TRBJ2-2 NA TRBV12-3/TRBV12-4 many CASSLGLGELFF TGTGCCAGCAGCCTGGGGCTCGGGGAGCTGTTTTTT
TRBJ2-3 TRBD1 TRBV12-3/TRBV12-4 NA CASTLQGAGDTQYF TGTGCCAGCACCCTACAGGGGGCAGGAGATACGCAGTATTTT
TRBJ2-7 NA TRBV6-1 NA CASRSGGAHYEQYF TGTGCCAGCAGGTCCGGCGGGGCCCACTACGAGCAGTACTTC
TRBJ1-2 NA TRBV6-5 NA CASSRGVGGYTF TGTGCCAGCAGCCGGGGGGTCGGAGGCTACACCTTC
TRBJ1-5 TRBD1 TRBV12-3/TRBV12-4 NA CASSLSLGTGGGQPQHF TGTGCCAGCAGTTTAAGCCTGGGGACAGGGGGAGGACAGCCCCAGCATTTT
TRBJ2-5 TRBD2 TRBV20-1 NA CSAREGVSGGRQETQYF TGCAGTGCTAGAGAGGGCGTAAGCGGGGGGCGCCAAGAGACCCAGTACTTC